This TCR beta chain comes out of a study of blood T cell repertoires in COVID-19. Turning to the study itself: The study drew acute and convalescent COVID-19 samples from the United States, Italy and Spain. Nucleic acid was either cDNA or gDNA, and it came from T cells, B-cell-depleted T cells, or PBMCs.

Original data processing: Amplification of reference gene primers provided the estimated nucleated cell counts. The method was immunoSEQ multiplex PCR; TCRdb's version includes in-frame clones alone and lacks a portion of them. D and trimming were read from the DNA, whereas the V and J calls and clone size are those reported in that table. Here the sample spans some 270,000 clones, roughly 88% being singletons. The V end was cut by 5 bases, the J end by 4 bases, with 9 bases between. Germline values: CDR1 WNHNN, CDR2 SYGVQD (reference sequence). This CDR3 spans 13 amino acids. Input material: peripheral blood. This TCR was recovered from a woman aged 65 to 85 with acute or convalescent COVID-19. This chain joins TRBV10-1 and TRBJ1-5; the D is unclear. The DNA of the CDR3 is TGCGCCAGCAGTCCCTTTCGGAATCAGCCCCAGCATTTT. This sequence encodes CASSPFRNQPQHF.